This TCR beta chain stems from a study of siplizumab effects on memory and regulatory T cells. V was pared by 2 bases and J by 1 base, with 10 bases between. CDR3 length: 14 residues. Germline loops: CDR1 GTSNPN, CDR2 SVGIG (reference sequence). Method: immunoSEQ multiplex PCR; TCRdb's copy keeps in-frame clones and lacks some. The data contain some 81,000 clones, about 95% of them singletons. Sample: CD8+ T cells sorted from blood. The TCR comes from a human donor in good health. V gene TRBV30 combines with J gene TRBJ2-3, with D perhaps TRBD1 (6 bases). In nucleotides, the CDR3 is TGTGCCTGGAGTCGGACAGCAGGCACAGATACGCAGTATTTT. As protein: CAWSRTAGTDTQYF.